Below, 30 T cell receptor beta chains from the same sample are listed, as sequenced in a study of tissue T cells after allogeneic stem cell transplantation. This table comes from immunoSEQ multiplex PCR, and its TCRdb copy is limited to in-frame clones, with some not included. This table has 10,000 or so clones, about three fifths appearing once. The source material was tissue from the ileum, sampled at autopsy. Receptors were obtained from a woman between 18 and 49 years old with breast cancer.

V gene TRBV9 combines with J gene TRBJ1-6; weak D call: TRBD1 (5 bases). Trimming shortened V by 3 bases and J by 8 bases, and 12 bases separated the two germline ends. CDR1 is SGDLS and CDR2 is YYNGEE in the germline V gene. The CDR3 covers 14 residues. CDR3 loop: CASSARDAYSPLHF. The CDR3 nucleotides read TGTGCCAGCAGCGCCCGGGACGCCTATTCACCCCTCCACTTT.

V is TRBV3-1 (or the pseudogene TRBV3-2) and J is TRBJ1-2, with TRBD1 identical over 7 bases. CDR3 length: 18 amino acids. Germline V gene lookup returns CDR1 LGHDT and CDR2 YNNKEL (reference sequence). The J segment lost 5 bases and the V segment lost 5 bases, leaving 20 bases of the junction unmatched. The CDR3 protein is CASSFNLDDGQEGYGYTF. CDR3 bases: TGTGCCAGCAGCTTCAATCTTGATGATGGACAGGAAGGTTATGGCTACACCTTC.

The chain couples TRBV11-1 to TRBJ2-3; D is perhaps TRBD1 or TRBD2 (5 bases each). V dropped 4 bases and J dropped 3 bases, with 11 bases sitting between them. CDR1 and CDR2 from the germline V gene are SGHAT and FQDESV (reference sequence). The CDR3 extends over 14 amino acids. The CDR3 region has the DNA TGTGCCAGCAGCTCCGGGGCCCGGACAGATACGCAGTATTTT. This translates into CASSSGARTDTQYF. Variable domain in full (rest from reference TRBV11-1 and TRBJ2-3): EAEVAQSPRYKITEKSQAVAFWCDPISGHATLYWYRQILGQGPELLVQFQDESVVDDSQLPKDRFSAERLKGVDSTLKIQPAELGDSAMYLCASSSGARTDTQYFGPGTRLTVL.

The chain recombines TRBV3-1 (or the pseudogene TRBV3-2) with TRBJ2-7; 8 nucleotides align to TRBD1. Germline V gives CDR1 LGHDT, CDR2 YNNKEL (reference sequence). The V segment lost 1 base and the J segment 5 bases; nucleotides outside the gene matches: 4. The CDR3 length is 14 residues. This chain's CDR3 is CASSQADRVNEQYF. CDR3 nucleotides: TGTGCCAGCAGCCAAGCGGACAGGGTGAACGAGCAGTACTTC.

The V and J genes are TRBV18 and TRBJ1-6; D is undetermined. Per the germline V gene, CDR1 is KGHSH and CDR2 is LQKENI. This CDR3 contains 14 residues. The V and J ends lost 2 bases and 7 bases respectively, with 9 bases between them. CDR3 loop: CASSPDVTNSPLHF. The DNA for the CDR3 is TGTGCCAGCTCACCAGACGTTACCAATTCACCCCTCCACTTT.

This clone was counted only a few times. The chain has TRBV30 and TRBJ1-5, with 7 bases fitting TRBD1. Germline-derived CDR1 and CDR2 are GTSNPN and SVGIG (reference sequence). This CDR3 region has 13 residues. V lost 2 bases, J lost 4 bases, and 2 bases stayed unmatched. Written as DNA, the CDR3 is TGTGCCTGGAGTTACAGGGGTAATCAGCCCCAGCATTTT. Its translation: CAWSYRGNQPQHF.

The rearrangement joins TRBV7-9 to TRBJ2-2, with D unresolved. CDR3 length: 15 amino acids. Deletions cut 5 bases from V and 3 bases from J, with 13 bases between. Germline V gene data show CDR1 as SEHNR and CDR2 as FQNEAQ (reference sequence). CDR3 loop: CASSVRSSYTGELFF. The CDR3 bases are TGTGCCAGCAGCGTTCGATCCAGCTACACCGGGGAGCTGTTTTTT.

The V call is TRBV19, the J call TRBJ2-5, with 7 nucleotides matching TRBD1. CDR1 is LNHDA, CDR2 SQIVND, per germline (reference sequence). The CDR3 runs to 13 residues. V lost 9 bases and J lost 0; bases outside the gene matches: 4. CDR3: CASSQGNQETQYF. The CDR3 DNA is TGTGCCAGCTCACAGGGGAACCAAGAGACCCAGTACTTC.

The chain couples TRBV10-3 to TRBJ2-1, with 9 bases fitting TRBD2. The CDR3 spans 16 residues. The V gene end was trimmed by 4 bases and the J gene end by 0 bases; junction bases not matched to a gene: 4. The germline CDR1 and CDR2 sequences are ENHRY and SYGVKD. The chain's CDR3 is CAISATSGRSYNEQFF. The DNA for the CDR3 is TGTGCCATCAGTGCGACTAGCGGTCGCTCCTACAATGAGCAGTTCTTC.

The rearrangement uses TRBV6-5 and TRBJ2-7; no clear D gene. This CDR3 is 14 amino acids long. Between the trimmed V and J ends, which lost 2 bases and 4 bases, there was a span of 12 bases. Germline V gene data show CDR1 as MNHEY and CDR2 as SVGAGI. CDR3 region: CASSYAAVAYEQYF. The CDR3 DNA is TGTGCCAGCAGTTACGCGGCCGTTGCATACGAGCAGTACTTC.

The chain recombines TRBV28 with TRBJ2-1; D not resolved. The CDR3 is 16 amino acids. Germline V gene sequence: CDR1 MDHEN, CDR2 SYDVKM. The V and J ends lost 7 bases and 0 bases respectively, with 16 bases between them. The CDR3 nucleotides read TGTGCCAGCATTGGGTTCGAGATAAACTCCTACAATGAGCAGTTCTTC. Its translation is CASIGFEINSYNEQFF.

The chain couples TRBV18 to TRBJ1-2; 7 bases fit TRBD1. Trimming cost V 6 bases and J 5 bases; bases outside gene matches: 9. Germline CDR1 is KGHSH and CDR2 is LQKENI. CDR3 length: 14 residues. In nucleotides, the CDR3 is TGTGCCAGCTCGGTCGACAGGGAGGGTTATGGCTACACCTTC. Protein product: CASSVDREGYGYTF.

The chain links TRBV12-5 to TRBJ2-1; 10 nucleotides line up with TRBD2. V was pared by 6 bases and J by 8 bases, with 10 bases of the junction left unmatched. The germline V gene encodes CDR1 LGHNT and CDR2 FRNRAP. CDR3 size: 15 residues. As DNA, the CDR3 is TGTGCTAGTGGCGCCGATAGCGGGGGGTTGGATGAGCAGTTCTTC. Its protein product is CASGADSGGLDEQFF.

The chain has TRBV24-1 and TRBJ2-3, with 7 bases lining up with TRBD1. Germline CDR1 reads KGHDR; CDR2 reads SFDVKD. The CDR3 is 11 amino acids. V lost 9 bases and J lost 8; bases outside the gene matches: 4. Here the CDR3 reads CATGQVGTQYF. DNA for the CDR3: TGTGCCACCGGACAGGTCGGTACGCAGTATTTT.

The gene calls are TRBV10-3 and TRBJ2-3; D not certain. Trimming removed 8 bases from V and 1 base from J, with 10 bases in between. The CDR3 is 13 residues long. Per the germline V gene, CDR1 is ENHRY and CDR2 is SYGVKD. The CDR3 protein is CAIGMQGTDTQYF. CDR3 nucleotide sequence: TGTGCCATCGGAATGCAAGGCACAGATACGCAGTATTTT.

The chain links TRBV9 to TRBJ1-4; tentative D call: TRBD1 (6 bases). CDR1 is SGDLS and CDR2 is YYNGEE in the germline V gene. This CDR3 is built from 16 residues. Deletions cut 2 bases from V and 4 bases from J, with 15 bases between. CDR3 sequence reads: CASSVPRGGGNEKLFF. Here the CDR3 DNA reads TGTGCCAGCAGCGTCCCACGGGGGGGCGGTAATGAAAAACTGTTTTTT. Complete variable domain (other parts from reference TRBV9 and TRBJ1-4): DSGVTQTPKHLITATGQRVTLRCSPRSGDLSVYWYQQSLDQGLQFLIQYYNGEERAKGNILERFSAQQFPDLHSELNLSSLELGDSALYFCASSVPRGGGNEKLFFGSGTQLSVL.

Concerning this clone: Other DNA variants within this sample encode the same CDR3. The V and J genes are TRBV7-2 and TRBJ2-7; D uncertain. V shed 2 bases and J shed 0 bases, with 11 bases lying between them. From germline, CDR1 is SGHTA and CDR2 FQGNSA. The CDR3 runs 15 residues. The CDR3 DNA follows: TGTGCCAGCAGCTTACGCACGGAGTTCTCCTACGAGCAGTACTTC. It is translated as CASSLRTEFSYEQYF. Full variable domain (outside the CDR3, taken from reference TRBV7-2 and TRBJ2-7): GAGVSQSPSNKVTEKGKDVELRCDPISGHTALYWYRQSLGQGLEFLIYFQGNSAPDKSGLPSDRFSAERTGGSVSTLTIQRTQQEDSAVYLCASSLRTEFSYEQYFGPGTRLTVT.

The V gene is TRBV3-1 (or the pseudogene TRBV3-2), the J gene TRBJ2-7; D is perhaps TRBD1 (5 bases). This CDR3 has 16 amino acids. V lost 0 bases, J lost 5 bases, and 17 bases lay in between. Germline-derived CDR1 and CDR2 are LGHDT and YNNKEL (reference sequence). CDR3 sequence reads: CASSQEPRQSPHEQYF. In DNA form, the CDR3 reads TGTGCCAGCAGCCAAGAGCCGAGACAGTCCCCCCACGAGCAGTACTTC.

The CDR3 nucleotides read TGTGCCAGCAGCTTAGGGAGGGATCAGCCCCAGCATTTT. The encoded protein is CASSLGRDQPQHF. The V gene is TRBV7-2, the J gene TRBJ1-5; the D is unclear. V was pared by 1 base and J by 5 bases, with 6 bases between. Germline V gene data show CDR1 as SGHTA and CDR2 as FQGNSA. CDR3 length: 13 amino acids. Using reference TRBV7-2 and TRBJ1-5 for the parts outside the CDR3, the full variable domain is GAGVSQSPSNKVTEKGKDVELRCDPISGHTALYWYRQSLGQGLEFLIYFQGNSAPDKSGLPSDRFSAERTGGSVSTLTIQRTQQEDSAVYLCASSLGRDQPQHFGDGTRLSIL.

The chain carries TRBV9 and TRBJ2-3; D is ambiguous. V was trimmed by 0 bases and J by 4 bases, leaving 12 bases between them. CDR3 size: 15 residues. Germline-derived CDR1 and CDR2 are SGDLS and YYNGEE. CDR3 in DNA: TGTGCCAGCAGCGTAGTTTCAACCGTTTCAGATACGCAGTATTTT. Translated: CASSVVSTVSDTQYF.

The rearrangement uses TRBV5-1 and TRBJ1-1; 7 bases map to TRBD1. Germline loops: CDR1 SGHRS, CDR2 YFSETQ. The CDR3 is 15 residues long. The V segment lost 3 bases and the J segment 0 bases; nucleotides outside the gene matches: 5. CDR3 in amino acids: CASSSLTGVNTEAFF. The CDR3 DNA reads TGCGCCAGCAGCTCTCTCACAGGGGTGAACACTGAAGCTTTCTTT.

The rearrangement links TRBV19 to TRBJ2-3; TRBD1 agrees at 9 bases. This CDR3 comprises 17 residues. The trim removed 4 bases at V and 7 bases at J, leaving 15 bases unmatched. Germline values: CDR1 LNHDA, CDR2 SQIVND (reference sequence). DNA of the CDR3: TGTGCCAGTAGTACCCAGCGACCGGGACAGGGTAGCAATACGCAGTATTTT. The encoded protein is CASSTQRPGQGSNTQYF.

This sequence joins TRBV15 and TRBJ2-2; TRBD1 matches 8 bases. The ends lost 0 bases at V and 4 bases at J; junction bases unmatched: 7. Germline loops: CDR1 LNHNV, CDR2 YYDKDF (reference sequence). This CDR3 has 17 residues. CDR3 in amino acids: CATSREGAGTGTGELFF. DNA for the CDR3: TGTGCCACCAGCAGAGAGGGGGCCGGGACAGGCACCGGGGAGCTGTTTTTT.

The genes are TRBV9 and TRBJ2-5, with D hard to call. V lost 0 bases, J lost 7 bases, and 7 bases lay in between. The CDR3 totals 12 residues. CDR1 is SGDLS, CDR2 YYNGEE, per germline. This CDR3 reads CASSVATGTQYF. CDR3 in DNA: TGTGCCAGCAGCGTAGCTACGGGGACCCAGTACTTC.

This clone was detected a few times. The rearrangement uses TRBV5-1 and TRBJ2-7, with D possibly being TRBD1 or TRBD2 (6 bases each). V was clipped by 4 bases and J by 6 bases, with 17 bases between them. This CDR3 comprises 14 residues. Per the germline V gene, CDR1 is SGHRS and CDR2 is YFSETQ. CDR3 residues: CASSPGSGGPEQYF. In nucleotides, the CDR3 is TGCGCCAGCAGCCCGGGCTCCGGGGGCCCCGAGCAGTACTTC.

V is TRBV3-1 (or the pseudogene TRBV3-2) and J is TRBJ1-4, with D uncertain. Deletions cut 4 bases from V and 7 bases from J, with 13 bases between. The CDR3 is 14 amino acids. CDR1 and CDR2 (germline): LGHDT, YNNKEL (reference sequence). CDR3 sequence (DNA): TGTGCCAGCAGCCTAGGGCAGACCCGTGAAAAACTGTTTTTT. Protein sequence: CASSLGQTREKLFF.

With respect to this clone: Different DNA sequences within this sample yield the same CDR3. V gene TRBV30 combines with J gene TRBJ1-5, with 7 bases lining up with TRBD1. This CDR3 is 13 amino acids long. Germline lookup yields CDR1 GTSNPN and CDR2 SVGIG (reference sequence). Germline trimming cut 0 bases from V and 5 bases from J; bases unmatched to any gene: 1. Written as DNA, the CDR3 is TGTGCCTGGAGTGTTCAGGGGGATCAGCCCCAGCATTTT. Translated: CAWSVQGDQPQHF.

Only a few counts were recorded for this clone. V and J are TRBV20-1 and TRBJ1-5; 10 bases agree with TRBD1. The length of the CDR3 is 16 residues. V gave up 3 bases and J gave up 1 base; unmatched junction bases: 6. CDR1 and CDR2 from the germline V gene are DFQATT and SNEGSKA (reference sequence). The CDR3 sequence is CSASAWDRGSNQPQHF. DNA for the CDR3: TGCAGTGCTAGTGCGTGGGACAGGGGAAGCAATCAGCCCCAGCATTTT.

To note about this clone: At one of its ends the junction is not consistent with the germline gene, which may arise from a read error. The chain joins TRBV15 to TRBJ1-5; D possibly corresponds to TRBD1 (6 bases). Germline V gene sequence: CDR1 LNHNV, CDR2 YYDKDF (reference sequence). The CDR3 loop spans 12 amino acids. The CDR3 loop reads CATSPGAGAQHF. In DNA, the CDR3 is TGTGCCACCAGCCCGGGGGCAGGGGCCCAACATTTT.

V is TRBV5-6 and J is TRBJ1-1; weak D call: TRBD1 (6 bases). This CDR3 comprises 16 residues. Germline CDR1 SGHDT, CDR2 YYEEEE. Deletions cut 4 bases from V and 3 bases from J, with 19 bases between. CDR3 DNA: TGTGCCAGCAGCGGGGGGGCCGGGATCGCGGACACTGAAGCTTTCTTT. Its protein product is CASSGGAGIADTEAFF.